This T cell receptor (beta chain) appears in the sequencing data of a study of cytomegalovirus exposure and HLA in healthy donors. Whole-study context: In a previous analysis, some 110 million unique TCR beta sequences were found from some 200 million T cells. Early released data had about 85 million unique TCRs, all coming from HLA-typed donors. Findings and limits, study-wide: Rarity held for most TCR sequences, but there were some public TCRs that occurred in many donors. Information on immune exposure was restricted to one variable (CMV serostatus).

This CDR3 has 17 amino acids. Germline CDR1 and CDR2: MDHEN and SYDVKM. V was clipped by 5 bases and J by 1 base; unmatched bases: 11. A multiplex PCR was run with 60 Vbeta primers and 13 Jbeta primers. Assay used: immunoSEQ multiplex PCR; TCRdb lists only in-frame clones, some missing. The sample records around 120,000 clones, about 63% being singletons. The table lists this clone with a few counts. The target antigen is unknown. The source material was PBMCs. The genes are TRBV28 and TRBJ1-2; 9 bases agree with TRBD1. This TCR came from a man aged 25-45 years in good health and CMV-seropositive. CDR3 amino acids: CASSVTGGHMINYGYTF. CDR3 DNA: TGTGCCAGCAGTGTTACAGGGGGCCATATGATTAACTATGGCTACACCTTC.